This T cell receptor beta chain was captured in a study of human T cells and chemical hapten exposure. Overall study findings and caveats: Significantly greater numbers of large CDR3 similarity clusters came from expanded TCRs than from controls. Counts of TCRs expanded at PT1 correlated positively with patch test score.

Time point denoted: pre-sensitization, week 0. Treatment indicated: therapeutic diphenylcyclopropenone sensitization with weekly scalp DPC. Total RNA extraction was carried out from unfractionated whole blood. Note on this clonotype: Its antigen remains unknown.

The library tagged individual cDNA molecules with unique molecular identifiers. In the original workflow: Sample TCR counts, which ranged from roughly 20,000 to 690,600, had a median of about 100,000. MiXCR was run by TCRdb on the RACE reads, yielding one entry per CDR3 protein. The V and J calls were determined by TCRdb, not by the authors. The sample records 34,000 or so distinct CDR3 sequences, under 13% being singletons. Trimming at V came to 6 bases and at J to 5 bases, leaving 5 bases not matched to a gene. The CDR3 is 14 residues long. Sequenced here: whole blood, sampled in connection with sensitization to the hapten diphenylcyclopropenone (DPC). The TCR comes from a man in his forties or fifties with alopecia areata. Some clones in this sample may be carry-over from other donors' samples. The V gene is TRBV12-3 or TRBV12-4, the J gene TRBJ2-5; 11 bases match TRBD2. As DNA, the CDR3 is TGTGCCAGCAGCACTAGCGGGAGAGTGGAGACCCAGTACTTC. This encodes CASSTSGRVETQYF.